The sequence of this TCR beta chain was determined in a study of beta chain features in type 1 diabetes. Details on this clone: The antigen remains undetermined.

Whole-study results and caveats: Among all four CD4+ subsets, Type 1 diabetes patients had TCRB CDR3s that were moderately but significantly shorter.

The entirety of the isolated RNA underwent reverse transcription, so expressed TCRB transcripts were sequenced. Clones were sequenced by immunoSEQ multiplex PCR, and TCRdb holds only the in-frame ones, with some missing. The repertoire holds about 140,000 clones, approximately 13% seen once, with 1.3% in the top ten. The TCR originated in a man aged 18-30 years with type 1 diabetes. The sequenced sample was central memory CD4+ T cells from blood.

CDR3 DNA sequence: TGCGCCAGCAGCGCGGGACTAGCGGGGCCTCACCAAGAGACCCAGTACTTC. This gives the protein CASSAGLAGPHQETQYF. The chain joins TRBV5-1 to TRBJ2-5, with 13 bases that match TRBD2. V lost 4 bases to trimming and J lost 0 bases; unmatched junction nucleotides: 6. Looked up from germline, CDR1 is SGHRS and CDR2 is YFSETQ. CDR3 length equals 17 residues.